Each of the 20 T cell receptor beta chains below was sequenced from the same sample in a study of T-cell reconstitution after alpha-beta-depleted transplantation in children. Unique molecular identifiers were built into the TCRbeta library. TCRdb fed the PCR reads into MiXCR, producing one record per CDR3 protein. Among 190,000 or so distinct CDR3 sequences listed, less than 8% were seen once. Material: PBMCs from the stem cell graft donor, obtained from the stem cell graft. The receptor set was obtained from a human donor who donated a stem cell graft to a child with Wiskott-Aldrich syndrome.

This clonotype has a count of ten or more. This chain joins TRBV20-1 and TRBJ1-3; 9 nucleotides agree with TRBD1. With V trimmed by 1 base and J by 4 bases, 8 bases remained unmatched. Germline loops: CDR1 DFQATT, CDR2 SNEGSKA (reference sequence). This CDR3 region has 16 residues. CDR3 amino acids: CSARGRDRARGNTIYF. The CDR3, as DNA: TGCAGTGCTAGAGGCCGGGACAGGGCGCGGGGAAACACCATATATTTT.

This clonotype turned up a few times. V is TRBV6-5 and J is TRBJ1-1, with a weak D call TRBD1 (6 bases). Per the germline V gene, CDR1 is MNHEY and CDR2 is SVGAGI. Trimming took 7 bases from V and 4 from J, leaving 13 bases between them. The CDR3 spans 13 residues. CDR3 in amino acids: CASTQTGFTEAFF. In nucleotides, the CDR3 is TGTGCCAGCACCCAAACAGGGTTCACTGAAGCTTTCTTT.

This clonotype was counted many times. The V gene is TRBV5-1, the J gene TRBJ2-3; D may be TRBD2 (6 bases). V was shortened by 0 bases and J by 1 base, with 9 bases between the two germline ends. CDR1 and CDR2 (germline): SGHRS, YFSETQ. This CDR3 region has 15 residues. The CDR3 DNA follows: TGCGCCAGCAGCTTGGTATCTAGCGGCACAGATACGCAGTATTTT. Its protein product is CASSLVSSGTDTQYF.

This clonotype came up many times. The chain joins TRBV5-1 to TRBJ2-7; D remains unclear. This CDR3 comprises 15 residues. Germline V CDR1 and CDR2: SGHRS, YFSETQ. V was shortened by 3 bases and J by 2 bases, with 15 bases between the two germline ends. The CDR3 region has the DNA TGCGCCAGCAGCTCACTATTTGACGGCACCTACGAGCAGTACTTC. Protein sequence: CASSSLFDGTYEQYF.

This clonotype was detected ten times or more. The chain joins TRBV7-4 to TRBJ2-1; 10 nucleotides line up with TRBD2. Trimming removed 11 bases from V and 9 bases from J; junction bases left unmatched: 10. The CDR3 has 13 residues. The germline gives CDR1 SGHVT, CDR2 SQSDAQ. The CDR3, as DNA: TGTGCCGACACTAGCGGGGCCAGCACTGAGCAGTTCTTC. This encodes CADTSGASTEQFF.

This clonotype showed up many times. The gene calls are TRBV12-3 or TRBV12-4 and TRBJ2-3, with 9 bases matching TRBD2. This CDR3 has 16 residues. The V gene end was trimmed by 5 bases and the J gene end by 1 base; junction bases not matched to a gene: 7. This CDR3 is CASSPRKREGTDTQYF. In nucleotides, the CDR3 is TGTGCCAGCAGTCCCCGGAAGCGGGAGGGCACAGATACGCAGTATTTT.

As for this clonotype: A much larger clone differs by one base, so this may be a read error. V gene TRBV5-1 combines with J gene TRBJ2-3, with TRBD2 matching 7 bases. With V trimmed by 3 bases and J by 2 bases, 12 bases remained unmatched. The germline V gene encodes CDR1 SGHRS and CDR2 YFSETQ. The CDR3 totals 17 residues. CDR3 region: CASSSRPSGVSTDTQYF. For the CDR3, the DNA is TGCGCCAGCAGCTCCCGACCTAGCGGAGTGTCCACAGATACGCAGTATTTT.

This clonotype was seen many times. This sequence joins TRBV20-1 and TRBJ2-1; D uncertain. Germline values: CDR1 DFQATT, CDR2 SNEGSKA (reference sequence). CDR3 length: 16 amino acids. Between the trimmed V and J ends, which lost 5 bases and 3 bases, there was a span of 20 bases. The CDR3 DNA is TGCAGTGCTCAAGGCCCTATTGTTACCTACTACAATGAGCAGTTCTTC. Translated, it gives CSAQGPIVTYYNEQFF.

This clonotype was seen at least ten times. The CDR3 bases are TGTGCCAGCAGCCGGACAGGGAACAAGCAGTACTTC. As protein: CASSRTGNKQYF. The chain links TRBV6-2 or TRBV6-3 to TRBJ2-7; 8 bases align to TRBD1. There are 12 residues in the CDR3. Germline lookup yields CDR1 MNHEY and CDR2 SVGEGT. With V trimmed by 6 bases and J by 8 bases, 6 bases remained unmatched.

This rearrangement joins TRBV5-1 to TRBJ2-1; D gene unclear. The ends were cut back, 5 bases at V and 7 bases at J, with 28 bases in the middle. Germline loops: CDR1 SGHRS, CDR2 YFSETQ. The length of the CDR3 is 18 residues. The CDR3 region is CASSDDLFRASNGNEQFF. Written as DNA, the CDR3 is TGCGCCAGCAGTGACGACCTCTTCCGGGCCTCAAATGGGAATGAGCAGTTCTTC.

This clonotype was seen repeatedly, ten times or more. DNA for the CDR3: TGTGCCAGCAAGAAAGGGGGGGATCCAGCCTACGAGCAGTACTTC. Encoded protein: CASKKGGDPAYEQYF. This chain uses TRBV11-2 with TRBJ2-7, with D maybe TRBD2 (7 bases). The CDR3 covers 15 residues. Per germline, CDR1 SGHAT and CDR2 FQNNGV. V was pared by 7 bases and J by 2 bases, with 18 bases between.

This clonotype was found many times. V gene TRBV5-1 combines with J gene TRBJ1-6, with 7 bases aligning to TRBD1. Germline values: CDR1 SGHRS, CDR2 YFSETQ. This CDR3 has 14 amino acids. V was clipped by 4 bases and J by 5 bases; unmatched bases: 3. In nucleotides, the CDR3 is TGCGCCAGCAGCGTGGGACAGAATAATTCACCCCTCCACTTT. As protein: CASSVGQNNSPLHF.

A word on this clonotype: This may be a read error: a much more frequent sequence differs by one nucleotide. The chain combines TRBV7-2 with TRBJ2-4; D gene uncertain. The V gene's germline CDR1 is SGHTA and CDR2 FQGNSA. V was cut by 5 bases and J by 4 bases, with 9 bases left in between. The CDR3 sequence is 13 residues long. CDR3 sequence: CASSLKEKNIQYF. The CDR3 region has the DNA TGTGCCAGCAGCCTTAAGGAGAAAAACATTCAGTACTTC.

This clonotype was counted at least ten times. CDR3 coding DNA: TGTGCCAGCAGCTTGGACAGGGAGGGACCTCAGCCCCAGCATTTT. Translation gives CASSLDREGPQPQHF. This chain joins TRBV5-4 and TRBJ1-5; D might be TRBD1 (6 bases). CDR1 is SGHNT, CDR2 YYREEE, per germline (reference sequence). V lost 0 bases to trimming and J lost 6 bases, with 13 bases between them. The CDR3 length is 15 residues.

This clonotype was found many times. The chain employs TRBV5-1 and TRBJ1-4, with 9 bases fitting TRBD1. V shed 2 bases and J 6 bases; nucleotides not matched to a gene: 2. In germline, CDR1 is SGHRS, CDR2 YFSETQ. CDR3 size: 14 residues. This CDR3 reads CASSLRTGDEKLFF. The CDR3 nucleotides read TGCGCCAGCAGCTTAAGGACAGGGGATGAAAAACTGTTTTTT.

At least ten counts were recorded for this clonotype. The V call is TRBV12-3 or TRBV12-4, the J call TRBJ2-1; 7 nucleotides match TRBD2. This CDR3 is 15 amino acids long. V gave up 6 bases and J gave up 5 bases; unmatched junction bases: 10. This CDR3 reads CASRPGGNTNNEQFF. DNA for the CDR3: TGTGCCAGCAGACCGGGGGGAAATACCAACAATGAGCAGTTCTTC.

This clonotype was recorded at least ten times. This chain uses TRBV5-1 with TRBJ2-4; 8 positions agree with TRBD2. The CDR3 length is 15 residues. V shed 1 base and J 8 bases; nucleotides not matched to a gene: 8. The V gene's germline CDR1 is SGHRS and CDR2 YFSETQ. The CDR3 DNA sequence: TGCGCCAGCAGCTTGAGGGGACTAGGGCAGGACATTCAGTACTTC. Protein: CASSLRGLGQDIQYF.

This clonotype was recorded many times. The chain carries TRBV10-1 and TRBJ2-2; 7 nucleotides align to TRBD1. The CDR3 consists of 16 residues. Looked up from germline, CDR1 is WNHNN and CDR2 is SYGVQD (reference sequence). V lost 2 bases to trimming and J lost 1 base; unmatched junction nucleotides: 4. Written as DNA, the CDR3 is TGCGCCAGCAGTGAGACAGGGGCCCTGAACACCGGGGAGCTGTTTTTT. Its protein is CASSETGALNTGELFF.

The genes are TRBV24-1 and TRBJ2-3, with 10 bases matching TRBD2. This CDR3 is built from 17 residues. Germline CDR1 KGHDR, CDR2 SFDVKD. The V gene end was trimmed by 4 bases and the J gene end by 3 bases; junction bases not matched to a gene: 9. In DNA, the CDR3 is TGTGCCACCAGTGACGCCCCTAGCGGGAGAGAAACAGATACGCAGTATTTT. Its protein product is CATSDAPSGRETDTQYF.

This chain joins TRBV20-1 and TRBJ1-5, with 8 nucleotides matching TRBD1. The CDR3 length is 16 residues. CDR1 is DFQATT and CDR2 is SNEGSKA in the germline V gene (reference sequence). The V segment lost 6 bases and the J segment 0 bases; nucleotides outside the gene matches: 10. In DNA, the CDR3 is TGCAGTGCCCCGGACAGGGAGGGATATAGCAATCAGCCCCAGCATTTT. Protein product: CSAPDREGYSNQPQHF.